This T cell receptor (beta chain) originates from a study of T-cell memory formation after mild COVID-19. This clonotype has more than one count but fewer than ten. V gave up 4 bases and J gave up 4 bases, with 12 bases separating them. In germline, CDR1 is KGHSH, CDR2 LQKENI. The CDR3 has 14 residues. TCRdb passed the 5' RACE reads through MiXCR, listing each CDR3 protein once. The sample carries more than 450,000 distinct CDR3 sequences, over 15% recorded once. This clonotype was obtained from an adult woman who had mild COVID-19 (a few samples of this study predate the infection). Cell type and time point are not known. The sample taken for sequencing was PBMCs or a T cell subset sorted from them (not recorded which). This chain joins TRBV18 and TRBJ2-3; no clear D gene. The CDR3 DNA reads TGTGCCAGCTCACTCATCCGGGCCCCAGATACGCAGTATTTT. This encodes CASSLIRAPDTQYF.